The source of this TCR beta chain is a study of cytomegalovirus exposure and HLA in healthy donors. Study-wide points: Certain indistinguishable V segments, among them TRBV6-2 and TRBV6-3, were excluded.

Details on this clone: Its specificity is not known.

V trimming: 3 bases; J trimming: 3 bases; junction bases outside the gene matches: 9. Germline CDR1 KGHSH, CDR2 LQKENI. The CDR3 spans 17 residues. The PCR ran on 60 Vbeta and 13 Jbeta primers. The assay was immunoSEQ multiplex PCR, and TCRdb's table has in-frame clones only and misses some. The sample has 120,000 to 150,000 clones, more than 60% seen once. The sequence derives from a female donor in good health and CMV-seronegative. The sequenced sample consisted of PBMCs. This chain connects TRBV18 to TRBJ1-5, with TRBD1 identical over 9 bases. The CDR3 coding sequence is TGTGCCAGCTCACCTCATAAGGACAGGGGAGACAATCAGCCCCAGCATTTT. The encoded protein is CASSPHKDRGDNQPQHF. The full variable domain, in which reference TRBV18 and TRBJ1-5 provide the parts outside the CDR3, is NAGVMQNPRHLVRRRGQEARLRCSPMKGHSHVYWYRQLPEEGLKFMVYLQKENIIDESGMPKERFSAEFPKEGPSILRIQQVVRGDSAAYFCASSPHKDRGDNQPQHFGDGTRLSIL.